The 18 T cell receptor beta chains reported below all come from one sample, sequenced in a study of blood T cell repertoires in COVID-19. This table comes from immunoSEQ multiplex PCR, and its TCRdb copy is limited to in-frame clones, with some not included. The data hold a few hundred thousand clones, with about four fifths observed a single time. Sequencing used PBMCs or T cells enriched from blood (not recorded which). The origin of the receptors is a woman aged 40 to 55 with acute COVID-19.

This clone was seen just once. V gene TRBV5-1 combines with J gene TRBJ2-3, with D possibly matching TRBD1 (6 bases). The CDR3 consists of 16 residues. V was pared by 4 bases and J by 0 bases, with 15 bases between. Germline CDR1 reads SGHRS; CDR2 reads YFSETQ. The CDR3 here is CASSPTRTASTDTQYF. CDR3 bases: TGCGCCAGCAGCCCCACCCGGACAGCTAGCACAGATACGCAGTATTTT.

Written as DNA, the CDR3 is TGTGCCTGGGCCGGACAGGGTACTTCACCCCTCCACTTT. It codes for CAWAGQGTSPLHF. The gene calls are TRBV30 and TRBJ1-6; 8 bases are a match to TRBD1. The CDR3 is 13 amino acids. The germline V gene has CDR1 GTSNPN and CDR2 SVGIG (reference sequence). Trimming at V came to 5 bases and at J to 9 bases, leaving 6 bases not matched to a gene.

The chain recombines TRBV5-1 with TRBJ2-5, with 8 positions matching TRBD1. Germline V gives CDR1 SGHRS, CDR2 YFSETQ. J was trimmed by 4 bases and V by 2 bases; bases with no gene match: 13. The CDR3 loop spans 17 amino acids. The CDR3 sequence is CASSFGRTGSMGETQYF. CDR3 DNA: TGCGCCAGCAGCTTTGGAAGGACAGGGTCAATGGGAGAGACCCAGTACTTC.

This sequence joins TRBV2 and TRBJ1-4; 9 bases line up with TRBD1. The length of the CDR3 is 15 residues. V lost 5 bases to trimming and J lost 2 bases; unmatched junction nucleotides: 3. CDR1 is SNHLY and CDR2 is FYNNEI in the germline V gene. This chain's CDR3 is CASSRQGVTNEKLFF. As DNA, the CDR3 is TGTGCCAGCAGTCGACAGGGGGTCACTAATGAAAAACTGTTTTTT.

The chain combines TRBV5-4 with TRBJ2-7, with a weak D call TRBD1 (6 bases). The germline V and J ends were trimmed by 3 bases and 7 bases, with 17 bases remaining between them. Germline CDR1 SGHNT, CDR2 YYREEE (reference sequence). The CDR3 has 14 residues. CDR3 in amino acids: CASSSRDQGREQYF. In nucleotides, the CDR3 is TGTGCCAGCAGCTCCCGGGACCAGGGGCGAGAGCAGTACTTC.

On this clone itself: This sample includes further DNA sequences coding for the same CDR3. The V call is TRBV24-1, the J call TRBJ1-2; D is unresolved. The CDR3 spans 12 residues. Germline CDR1 is KGHDR and CDR2 is SFDVKD. Trimming pared 2 bases from V and 5 bases from J, leaving 5 bases between. The DNA for the CDR3 is TGTGCCACCAGTGATTCGGGGTATGGCTACACCTTC. This encodes CATSDSGYGYTF.

The CDR3 sequence is CASSSPGLAEAGDTQYF. DNA of the CDR3: TGTGCCAGCAGCTCCCCGGGACTAGCGGAGGCGGGAGATACGCAGTATTTT. The rearrangement joins TRBV7-6 to TRBJ2-3; 11 bases map to TRBD2. The J segment lost 5 bases and the V segment lost 4 bases, leaving 11 bases of the junction unmatched. Germline V gene sequence: CDR1 SGHVS, CDR2 FNYEAQ. The CDR3 is 17 residues long.

This clone was detected only once. The rearrangement links TRBV4-2 to TRBJ2-7; 7 bases line up with TRBD2. Trimming took 3 bases from V and 2 from J; bases not matched to a gene: 7. This CDR3 is built from 15 residues. CDR1 and CDR2 from the germline V gene are LGHNA and YNFKEQ. Written as DNA, the CDR3 is TGTGCCAGCAGCCAGGGGGGAGGGACCGCCTACGAGCAGTACTTC. This sequence encodes CASSQGGGTAYEQYF.

This chain connects TRBV5-4 to TRBJ2-7; 8 bases are shared with TRBD2. V gave up 4 bases and J gave up 3 bases; unmatched junction bases: 9. The CDR3 extends over 15 amino acids. Germline CDR1 reads SGHNT; CDR2 reads YYREEE (reference sequence). The CDR3 loop reads CASSLVGRVNYEQYF. DNA of the CDR3: TGTGCCAGCAGCCTCGTCGGGAGGGTCAACTACGAGCAGTACTTC.

V usage is TRBV13 and J usage is TRBJ2-5, with D unclear. Germline values: CDR1 PRHDT, CDR2 FYEKMQ (reference sequence). The CDR3 has 11 amino acids. Trimming left V 5 bases short and J 5 bases short, with 6 bases between. CDR3 residues: CASSVRETQYF. CDR3 bases: TGTGCCAGCAGCGTGCGGGAGACCCAGTACTTC.

J is TRBJ2-5 and V is TRBV19; tentative D call: TRBD2 (6 bases). This CDR3 has 13 amino acids. Looked up from germline, CDR1 is LNHDA and CDR2 is SQIVND (reference sequence). Trimming pared 6 bases from V and 2 bases from J, leaving 10 bases between. This CDR3 is CASRGTRQETQYF. Here the CDR3 DNA reads TGTGCCAGTAGGGGGACTCGTCAAGAGACCCAGTACTTC.

This clone was counted a single time. CDR3 sequence reads: CASSLVAEYEQYF. CDR3 bases: TGTGCCAGCAGCTTGGTCGCGGAGTACGAGCAGTACTTC. The V gene is TRBV5-5, the J gene TRBJ2-7; no clear D gene. Per the germline V gene, CDR1 is SGHKS and CDR2 is YYEKEE (reference sequence). The CDR3 is made up of 13 amino acids. Trimming left V 0 bases short and J 4 bases short, with 8 bases between.

This clone was recorded a few times. The gene calls are TRBV27 and TRBJ1-6, with D unresolved. Germline CDR1 reads MNHEY; CDR2 reads SMNVEV (reference sequence). Deletions cut 5 bases from V and 1 base from J, with 9 bases between. The CDR3 has 15 amino acids. The CDR3, as DNA: TGTGCCAGCAGTCCCCTCGGGTCCTATAATTCACCCCTCCACTTT. Translating it yields CASSPLGSYNSPLHF.

The chain carries TRBV19 and TRBJ1-5; D is uncertain. The CDR3 runs 12 residues. Germline CDR1 and CDR2: LNHDA and SQIVND (reference sequence). The V end was cut by 6 bases, the J end by 3 bases, with 6 bases between. This chain's CDR3 is CASRENNQPQHF. Written as DNA, the CDR3 is TGTGCCAGTAGGGAGAACAATCAGCCCCAGCATTTT. Based on the CDR3 plus reference TRBV19 and TRBJ1-5, the full variable domain is DGGITQSPKYLFRKEGQNVTLSCEQNLNHDAMYWYRQDPGQGLRLIYYSQIVNDFQKGDIAEGYSVSREKKESFPLTVTSAQKNPTAFYLCASRENNQPQHFGDGTRLSIL.

About this clone: One end of the junction varies from germline; a read error may be responsible. The V gene is TRBV4-2, the J gene TRBJ1-6; D unclear. Germline lookup yields CDR1 LGHNA and CDR2 YNFKEQ. This CDR3 comprises 13 residues. Here the CDR3 DNA reads TGTGCCAGCAGCCAAGGGGGAGGTAGTGTTGGCGTCTTT. Translating it yields CASSQGGGSVGVF.

The chain links TRBV3-1 (or the pseudogene TRBV3-2) to TRBJ2-1, with 13 bases aligning to TRBD2. The CDR3 sequence is 19 residues long. The trim removed 1 base at V and 0 bases at J, leaving 6 bases unmatched. Germline CDR1 and CDR2: LGHDT and YNNKEL (reference sequence). CDR3 region: CASSQGRTSGGRSYNEQFF. The CDR3 DNA sequence: TGTGCCAGCAGCCAAGGAAGGACTAGCGGGGGACGCTCCTACAATGAGCAGTTCTTC.

This sequence joins TRBV30 and TRBJ2-1; D may be TRBD2 (7 bases). Trimming shortened V by 3 bases and J by 10 bases, and 25 bases separated the two germline ends. CDR3 length: 16 amino acids. The germline gives CDR1 GTSNPN, CDR2 SVGIG (reference sequence). The CDR3 bases are TGTGCCTGGAGCCCAGGGGTGGGGGGGCTTAGAAAGGAGCAGTTCTTC. Translation: CAWSPGVGGLRKEQFF.

The rearrangement links TRBV3-1 (or the pseudogene TRBV3-2) to TRBJ2-5, with TRBD2 matching over 10 bases. The ends lost 1 base at V and 0 bases at J; junction bases unmatched: 2. Germline V lookup: CDR1 LGHDT, CDR2 YNNKEL (reference sequence). The CDR3 sequence is 16 residues long. CDR3 nucleotide sequence: TGTGCCAGCAGCCAAGTACTAGCGGGGAACCAAGAGACCCAGTACTTC. Amino acids: CASSQVLAGNQETQYF.